This T cell receptor beta chain emerged from a study of T cell repertoires in cytomegalovirus infection. With 4 bases removed from V and 2 bases from J, the gap between germline ends came to 11 bases. CDR1 and CDR2 from the germline V gene are SGHTA and FQGNSA. The CDR3 sequence is 14 residues long. This clonotype was counted many times. TCRdb reprocessed the reads via MiXCR and lists one record per CDR3 protein. The data contain 300,000 to 450,000 distinct CDR3 sequences, roughly 18% of them singletons. The origin of this receptor is a human donor in good health (CMV status not recorded). Some clones in this sample may be carry-over from other donors' samples. This rearrangement joins TRBV7-2 to TRBJ2-5, with a possible D match to TRBD2 (6 bases). The sequenced sample was PBMCs. The CDR3 nucleotides are TGTGCCAGCAGCTCTTATGGGGGGCAAGAGACCCAGTACTTC. It is translated as CASSSYGGQETQYF. Supplemented by reference TRBV7-2 and TRBJ2-5, the full variable domain reads GAGVSQSPSNKVTEKGKDVELRCDPISGHTALYWYRQSLGQGLEFLIYFQGNSAPDKSGLPSDRFSAERTGGSVSTLTIQRTQQEDSAVYLCASSSYGGQETQYFGPGTRLLVL.